Below are 29 T cell receptor beta chains sequenced from a single sample in a study of Graves' ophthalmopathy and Graves' hyperthyroidism. Amplification from RNA transcripts yielded the TCR beta CDR3 regions. RT-PCR with HTBI primers came first, then second-round multiplex PCR. From the multiplex PCR reads, TCRdb called clonotypes with MiXCR, one entry per CDR3 protein. The table includes roughly 50,000 distinct CDR3 sequences, approximately 50% detected once. Sequencing input: peripheral blood. Receptors originate from an adult woman with Graves' ophthalmopathy.

This clonotype was seen many times. The V gene is TRBV6-1, the J gene TRBJ1-5; TRBD1 is a possible D gene (5 bases). V lost 5 bases and J 5 bases, leaving 13 bases between the germline ends. This CDR3 is 14 amino acids long. Germline CDR1 and CDR2: MNHNS and SASEGT. CDR3 DNA: TGTGCCAGCAGTCAGGGTACCTCTGATCAGCCCCAGCATTTT. Its protein is CASSQGTSDQPQHF.

Regarding this clonotype: The junction departs from germline at one end; a sequencing error may be responsible. This chain links TRBV5-1 with TRBJ2-7; 7 bases fit TRBD2. This CDR3 region has 15 residues. The germline V gene has CDR1 SGHRS and CDR2 YFSETQ. CDR3 sequence: CTSSRAGESAYERYF. DNA for the CDR3: TGCACCAGCAGCCGTGCGGGGGAATCAGCCTACGAGCGGTACTTC.

This clonotype qualifies as medium-sized (0.01 to 0.1%). The rearrangement joins TRBV19 to TRBJ1-2; the match to TRBD1 covers 7 bases. The CDR3 sequence is 15 residues long. Germline V gene data show CDR1 as LNHDA and CDR2 as SQIVND (reference sequence). Trimming removed 7 bases from V and 8 bases from J; junction bases left unmatched: 16. DNA for the CDR3: TGTGCCAGTACAGTTGGACAGGACTATCTCGGGGGCTACACCTTC. It encodes CASTVGQDYLGGYTF.

The J gene is TRBJ1-2, the V gene TRBV11-2, with 8 bases that match TRBD1. Per germline, CDR1 SGHAT and CDR2 FQNNGV. Trimming cost V 1 base and J 7 bases; bases outside gene matches: 8. The CDR3 is made up of 15 amino acids. In DNA, the CDR3 is TGTGCCAGCAGCTTAGTTTCAGACAGGGGAGGTGGCTACACCTTC. Its protein is CASSLVSDRGGGYTF.

This clonotype came up once. The rearrangement uses TRBV9 and TRBJ1-1; 8 nucleotides align to TRBD1. Germline assignment: CDR1 SGDLS and CDR2 YYNGEE. This CDR3 contains 14 residues. The J segment lost 5 bases and the V segment lost 4 bases, leaving 7 bases of the junction unmatched. The CDR3 sequence is CASSPGQGGTEAFF. DNA of the CDR3: TGTGCCAGCAGCCCAGGACAGGGTGGGACTGAAGCTTTCTTT.

The chain has TRBV7-9 and TRBJ1-2; D ambiguous. Per the germline V gene, CDR1 is SEHNR and CDR2 is FQNEAQ (reference sequence). The CDR3 runs 13 residues. The V end was cut by 5 bases, the J end by 0 bases, with 7 bases between. CDR3 loop: CASSPAANYGYTF. In DNA form, the CDR3 reads TGTGCCAGCAGCCCGGCCGCTAACTATGGCTACACCTTC.

In regard to this clonotype: At one end the junction does not follow the germline gene, possibly because of a read error. The J gene is TRBJ2-1, the V gene TRBV2; TRBD1 or TRBD2 may be the D gene (5 bases each). Per the germline V gene, CDR1 is SNHLY and CDR2 is FYNNEI. There are 14 residues in the CDR3. CDR3 DNA sequence: TGTGCCGGCAGCGAAGGGACGGCATCCAATGAGCAGTTCTTC. Its translation: CAGSEGTASNEQFF.

This clonotype was found many times. J is TRBJ1-2 and V is TRBV4-2; 10 nucleotides match TRBD1. Per germline, CDR1 LGHNA and CDR2 YNFKEQ. The CDR3 length is 15 residues. The V gene end was trimmed by 2 bases and the J gene end by 4 bases; junction bases not matched to a gene: 4. The CDR3 bases are TGTGCCAGCAGCCAAAGGACAGGGGGTGGCTATGGCTACACCTTC. Translated, it gives CASSQRTGGGYGYTF.

The V and J genes are TRBV3-1 and TRBJ2-7, with 14 positions matching TRBD2. CDR1 and CDR2 (germline): LGHDT, YNNKEL (reference sequence). Unmatched junction bases numbered 12, after V lost 4 bases and J lost 7 bases. The CDR3 contains 17 residues. As DNA, the CDR3 is TGTGCCAGCAGCCCCCTCCTGACTAGCGGGAGGGCCGTGGAGCAGTACTTC. As protein: CASSPLLTSGRAVEQYF.

The rearrangement joins TRBV29-1 to TRBJ1-1; D is undetermined. V lost 6 bases, J lost 5 bases, and 13 bases lay in between. Germline CDR1 reads SQVTM; CDR2 reads ANQGSEA. The CDR3 runs to 12 residues. The CDR3: CSVTEWGTEAFF. CDR3 DNA: TGCAGCGTGACCGAGTGGGGTACTGAAGCTTTCTTT.

This clonotype was observed at least ten times. V usage is TRBV9 and J usage is TRBJ1-2, with a possible D match to TRBD1 (5 bases). V was shortened by 0 bases and J by 7 bases, with 7 bases between the two germline ends. Germline CDR1 SGDLS, CDR2 YYNGEE. The CDR3 is 12 residues long. This CDR3 is CASSVGQGGYTF. CDR3 sequence (DNA): TGTGCCAGCAGCGTAGGTCAGGGTGGCTACACCTTC.

At least ten counts were recorded for this clonotype. The chain combines TRBV6-2 or TRBV6-3 with TRBJ2-3, with D perhaps matching TRBD1 (6 bases). The CDR3 consists of 15 residues. The germline V gene encodes CDR1 MNHEY and CDR2 SVGEGT. With 2 bases removed from V and 3 bases from J, the gap between germline ends came to 12 bases. The CDR3 loop is CASSYPQGMTDTQYF. Here the CDR3 DNA reads TGTGCCAGCAGTTACCCGCAGGGGATGACAGATACGCAGTATTTT.

A note on this clonotype: A junction boundary mismatches the germline segment, possibly from a read error. This rearrangement joins TRBV12-3 or TRBV12-4 to TRBJ1-2; no definite D call. This CDR3 region has 15 residues. CDR3 sequence: CASRPGSHPNYGYTF. DNA of the CDR3: TGTGCCAGCAGACCGGGTTCACACCCTAACTACGGCTACACCTTC.

There are many counts of this clonotype. A read error is possible here, since a much larger clone lies one base away. The chain has TRBV6-5 and TRBJ2-2; D may be TRBD1 (6 bases). Germline assignment: CDR1 MNHEY and CDR2 SVGAGI. The CDR3 is 15 residues long. CDR3 DNA sequence: TGTGCCAGCAGTTACGGCCGGACAGACACCGAGGAGCTGTTTTTT. It yields the protein CASSYGRTDTEELFF.

This clonotype appeared many times. The CDR3 DNA sequence: TGTGCCAGCACTCCGGGACAGGGAGATTCACCCCTCCACTTT. This encodes CASTPGQGDSPLHF. The chain carries TRBV12-3 or TRBV12-4 and TRBJ1-6; 9 bases fit TRBD1. The CDR3 spans 14 residues. Trimming removed 7 bases from V and 8 bases from J; junction bases left unmatched: 6.

This clonotype was counted many times. The chain's CDR3 is CASSPGTSGGAQYF. CDR3 bases: TGTGCCAGCAGTCCGGGGACTAGCGGGGGAGCGCAGTATTTT. This chain joins TRBV12-3 or TRBV12-4 and TRBJ2-3; the match to TRBD2 covers 14 bases. V shed 5 bases, J shed 10 bases, and the junction held 5 bases outside the gene matches. This CDR3 is 14 amino acids long.

This clonotype was detected once. The chain uses TRBV7-2 and TRBJ2-5; D may be TRBD2 (5 bases). The ends were cut back, 4 bases at V and 5 bases at J, with 14 bases in the middle. Germline values: CDR1 SGHTA, CDR2 FQGNSA. CDR3 length equals 14 residues. CDR3 loop: CASSSLALGETQYF. Here the CDR3 DNA reads TGTGCCAGCAGCTCCTTAGCGCTGGGGGAGACCCAGTACTTC.

In regard to this clonotype: Because the CDR3 is missing its conserved closing phenylalanine or tryptophan, this is likely a read error. The rearrangement links TRBV20-1 to TRBJ1-3; D is unclear. Germline loops: CDR1 DFQATT, CDR2 SNEGSKA (reference sequence). V was pared by 2 bases and J by 2 bases, with 13 bases between. The CDR3 sequence is 15 residues long. Written as DNA, the CDR3 is TGCAGTGCTAGACTCGCGTCAGTGACTGGAAACACCATATATCTT. As protein: CSARLASVTGNTIYL.

This chain connects TRBV19 to TRBJ2-6, with D perhaps matching TRBD2 (6 bases). Germline values: CDR1 LNHDA, CDR2 SQIVND (reference sequence). The CDR3 is 20 amino acids. The V end lost 7 bases, the J end lost 1 base, and 26 bases lay between the germline ends. The CDR3 DNA sequence: TGTGCCAGTATCGGGGGAAGTGGCGGGTGGGGCGAGTCTGGGGCCAACGTCCTGACTTTC. This gives the protein CASIGGSGGWGESGANVLTF. Variable domain in full (rest from reference TRBV19 and TRBJ2-6): DGGITQSPKYLFRKEGQNVTLSCEQNLNHDAMYWYRQDPGQGLRLIYYSQIVNDFQKGDIAEGYSVSREKKESFPLTVTSAQKNPTAFYLCASIGGSGGWGESGANVLTFGAGSRLTVL.

Ten or more counts support this clonotype. This rearrangement joins TRBV12-3 or TRBV12-4 to TRBJ1-1; 8 bases match TRBD1. The CDR3 is 12 amino acids. Trimming cost V 5 bases and J 6 bases; bases outside gene matches: 2. CDR3: CASSPQGAEAFF. The DNA for the CDR3 is TGTGCCAGCAGTCCACAGGGGGCTGAAGCTTTCTTT.

This clonotype showed up many times. This chain joins TRBV19 and TRBJ2-3; no definite D call. The CDR3 loop spans 13 amino acids. CDR1 is LNHDA, CDR2 SQIVND, per germline (reference sequence). V was trimmed by 6 bases and J by 6 bases, leaving 13 bases between them. CDR3 residues: CASRLQVSDTQYF. The CDR3 nucleotides read TGTGCCAGTAGGTTGCAAGTGAGCGATACGCAGTATTTT.

This clonotype is medium-sized in the sample. CDR3 region: CSVVRVNTEAFF. CDR3 DNA: TGCAGCGTTGTCAGGGTGAACACTGAAGCTTTCTTT. V is TRBV29-1 and J is TRBJ1-1, with D maybe TRBD1 (5 bases). Germline V gene sequence: CDR1 SQVTM, CDR2 ANQGSEA. Trimming removed 4 bases at V and 0 bases at J, with 6 bases between. CDR3 length: 12 amino acids. The full variable domain, completed using reference TRBV29-1 and TRBJ1-1, is SAVISQKPSRDICQRGTSLTIQCQVDSQVTMMFWYRQQPGQSLTLIATANQGSEATYESGFVIDKFPISRPNLTFSTLTVSNMSPEDSSIYLCSVVRVNTEAFFGQGTRLTVV.

This clonotype occurred many times. The chain employs TRBV19 and TRBJ2-5, with 9 nucleotides matching TRBD2. From germline, CDR1 is LNHDA and CDR2 SQIVND (reference sequence). The J segment lost 4 bases and the V segment lost 4 bases, leaving 7 bases of the junction unmatched. This CDR3 has 15 amino acids. CDR3 nucleotide sequence: TGTGCCAGTAGTAACATAGCGGGAGTCGGAGAGACCCAGTACTTC. Protein product: CASSNIAGVGETQYF.

The V gene is TRBV5-1, the J gene TRBJ2-1; 7 nucleotides match TRBD2. V was pared by 7 bases and J by 4 bases, with 8 bases of the junction left unmatched. The CDR3 consists of 14 residues. CDR1 and CDR2 from the germline V gene are SGHRS and YFSETQ. CDR3 amino acids: CASRQGLPYNEQFF. CDR3 DNA: TGCGCCAGCCGGCAGGGACTACCATACAATGAGCAGTTCTTC.

The chain links TRBV19 to TRBJ1-2; a weak D match, TRBD1 (6 bases). The CDR3 loop spans 16 amino acids. Between the trimmed V and J ends, which lost 7 bases and 8 bases, there was a span of 26 bases. Germline V gene data show CDR1 as LNHDA and CDR2 as SQIVND (reference sequence). The CDR3 DNA follows: TGTGCCAGTACAACTGACCGGGACACCTATCTATTCGGCTACACCTTC. Encoded protein: CASTTDRDTYLFGYTF.

Here the CDR3 reads CSAKGPGLYNEQFF. The CDR3 DNA is TGCAGTGCTAAAGGTCCGGGACTATACAATGAGCAGTTCTTC. V usage is TRBV20-1 and J usage is TRBJ2-1, with TRBD2 identical over 7 bases. CDR3 length: 14 residues. Germline-derived CDR1 and CDR2 are DFQATT and SNEGSKA (reference sequence). V shed 4 bases and J 4 bases; nucleotides not matched to a gene: 7.

The chain joins TRBV5-8 to TRBJ2-5, with 11 bases matching TRBD1. V shed 8 bases and J 11 bases; nucleotides not matched to a gene: 14. In germline, CDR1 is SGHTS, CDR2 YDEGEE. This CDR3 has 14 amino acids. CDR3 bases: TGTGCCAGTAGCCCGGGACAGGGGGTGCAGAATCAGTACTTC. Translated, it gives CASSPGQGVQNQYF.

This clonotype was seen repeatedly, ten times or more. The gene calls are TRBV4-1 and TRBJ1-5; a weak D match, TRBD1 (5 bases). Germline V CDR1 and CDR2: MGHRA, YSYEKL. CDR3 length: 16 residues. V dropped 0 bases and J dropped 3 bases, with 12 bases sitting between them. The CDR3 here is CASSQEGVGANQPQHF. For the CDR3, the DNA is TGCGCCAGCAGCCAAGAGGGTGTAGGGGCCAATCAGCCCCAGCATTTT.

This clonotype was seen repeatedly, ten times or more. This chain uses TRBV7-9 with TRBJ2-3, with D possibly TRBD1 on 5 matching bases. Germline loops: CDR1 SEHNR, CDR2 FQNEAQ (reference sequence). Trimming removed 5 bases at V and 2 bases at J, with 11 bases between. The CDR3 has 14 residues. This CDR3 reads CASSPGHDTDTQYF. The CDR3 DNA reads as TGTGCCAGCAGCCCCGGACACGACACAGATACGCAGTATTTT.